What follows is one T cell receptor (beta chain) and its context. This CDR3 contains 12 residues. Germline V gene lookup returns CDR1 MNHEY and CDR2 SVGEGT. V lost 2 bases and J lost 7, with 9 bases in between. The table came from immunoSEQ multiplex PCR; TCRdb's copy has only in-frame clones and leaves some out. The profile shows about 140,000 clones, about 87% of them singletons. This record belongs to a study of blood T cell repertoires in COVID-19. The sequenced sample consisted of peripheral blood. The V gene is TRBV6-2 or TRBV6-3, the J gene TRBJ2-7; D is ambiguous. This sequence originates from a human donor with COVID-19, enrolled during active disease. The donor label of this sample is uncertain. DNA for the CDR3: TGTGCCAGCAGTTACACCACCGGGGAGCAGTACTTC. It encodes CASSYTTGEQYF.